Below are 17 T cell receptor beta chains sequenced from a single sample in a study of OX40 agonist ivuxolimab in advanced cancers. The library was produced with the immunoSEQ multiplex PCR assay. This immuneACCESS table, as held by TCRdb, lists in-frame sequences with V and J called but not all clones. Of the missing ones, under half trace to an unresolved V gene in checked studies; the others have no known cause. This sample lists more than 100,000 clones; less than 95% were detected once. The ten largest clonotypes hold roughly 0.99% of the sample. The sample was CD4+ or CD8+ T cells sorted from blood, taken in a trial of the OX40 agonist ivuxolimab. The receptors were gathered from an adult with an advanced solid tumor such as melanoma, head and neck, liver or kidney cancer.

The J gene is TRBJ2-1, the V gene TRBV9; 12 bases match TRBD2. J gave up 6 bases and V 0 bases, and 10 bases lay outside the gene matches. This CDR3 is built from 18 residues. CDR1 and CDR2 from the germline V gene are SGDLS and YYNGEE. The CDR3 loop reads CASSVESLAGGPGNEQFF. CDR3 DNA sequence: TGTGCCAGCAGCGTAGAATCACTAGCGGGAGGCCCTGGCAATGAGCAGTTCTTC.

V usage is TRBV5-1 and J usage is TRBJ2-6; D is ambiguous. This CDR3 is built from 16 residues. CDR1 and CDR2 from the germline V gene are SGHRS and YFSETQ. V was shortened by 1 base and J by 0 bases, with 8 bases between the two germline ends. CDR3 coding DNA: TGCGCCAGCAGCTTGAGGGCCAGCTCTGGGGCCAACGTCCTGACTTTC. It yields the protein CASSLRASSGANVLTF.

The CDR3 bases are TGTGCCAGCAGCTTAACAGGTGACCGGGATCACACCTTC. Translating it yields CASSLTGDRDHTF. The V and J genes are TRBV7-3 and TRBJ1-2; D uncertain. The CDR3 loop spans 13 amino acids. Germline assignment: CDR1 SGHTA and CDR2 FQGTGA. V lost 0 bases and J 12 bases, leaving 14 bases between the germline ends. The complete variable domain, with remaining parts taken from reference TRBV7-3 and TRBJ1-2, reads GAGVSQTPSNKVTEKGKYVELRCDPISGHTALYWYRQSLGQGPEFLIYFQGTGAADDSGLPNDRFFAVRPEGSVSTLKIQRTERGDSAVYLCASSLTGDRDHTFGSGTRLTVV.

In this sample, this clone turned up once. This chain links TRBV6-6 with TRBJ1-1, with no clear D. Trimming took off 5 bases at V and 0 bases at J, with 13 bases between the two ends. Per the germline V gene, CDR1 is MNHNY and CDR2 is SVGAGI (reference sequence). This CDR3 is built from 15 residues. The CDR3 is CASSAPPGLNTEAFF. The CDR3 DNA reads as TGTGCCAGCAGTGCCCCCCCTGGTCTGAACACTGAAGCTTTCTTT.

The V call is TRBV19, the J call TRBJ2-1, with 10 bases matching TRBD2. The CDR3 has 16 amino acids. Germline loops: CDR1 LNHDA, CDR2 SQIVND (reference sequence). The J segment lost 8 bases and the V segment lost 5 bases, leaving 12 bases of the junction unmatched. The DNA for the CDR3 is TGTGCCAGTAGTCCCAAGGGCAGCGGGAGGGCCTATGAGCAGTTCTTC. Residues: CASSPKGSGRAYEQFF.

CDR3 in amino acids: CASSPRWPTNTGELFF. In DNA form, the CDR3 reads TGTGCCAGCTCACCACGTTGGCCTACGAACACCGGGGAGCTGTTTTTT. The rearrangement joins TRBV18 to TRBJ2-2; D gene unclear. Trimming stripped 1 base from V and 0 bases from J, with 9 bases between. Germline CDR1 KGHSH, CDR2 LQKENI. The CDR3 covers 16 residues. The whole variable domain, filled in from reference TRBV18 and TRBJ2-2, reads NAGVMQNPRHLVRRRGQEARLRCSPMKGHSHVYWYRQLPEEGLKFMVYLQKENIIDESGMPKERFSAEFPKEGPSILRIQQVVRGDSAAYFCASSPRWPTNTGELFFGEGSRLTVL.

The V call is TRBV5-1, the J call TRBJ2-1, with 9 bases that match TRBD2. Germline CDR1 is SGHRS and CDR2 is YFSETQ. The V and J ends lost 0 bases and 5 bases, in that order; junction bases with no gene match: 6. This CDR3 region has 16 residues. CDR3 protein: CASSLGNSGRDNEQFF. DNA of the CDR3: TGCGCCAGCAGCTTGGGAAATAGCGGGAGAGACAATGAGCAGTTCTTC.

V gene TRBV7-3 combines with J gene TRBJ1-1; D gene ambiguous. The CDR3 covers 13 residues. The V gene lost 5 bases and the J gene lost 2 bases, with 9 bases spanning the gap. CDR1 is SGHTA, CDR2 FQGTGA, per germline. DNA of the CDR3: TGTGCCAGCAGCCCGGGCCCAAACACTGAAGCTTTCTTT. Amino acid sequence: CASSPGPNTEAFF.

Only one count was recorded for this clone. The chain links TRBV7-8 to TRBJ1-4, with TRBD1 as a possible D gene (6 bases). The V end lost 4 bases, the J end lost 8 bases, and 14 bases lay between the germline ends. The CDR3 extends over 14 amino acids. The germline V gene encodes CDR1 SGHVS and CDR2 FQNEAQ. CDR3 sequence reads: CASSSTTQGEKLFF. The CDR3 nucleotides are TGTGCCAGCAGCTCCACGACACAGGGAGAAAAACTGTTTTTT. The variable domain in full, completed from reference TRBV7-8 and TRBJ1-4, reads GAGVSQSPRYKVAKRGQDVALRCDPISGHVSLFWYQQALGQGPEFLTYFQNEAQLDKSGLPSDRFFAERPEGSVSTLKIQRTQQEDSAVYLCASSSTTQGEKLFFGSGTQLSVL.

The table lists this clone with a count of one. The chain carries TRBV29-1 and TRBJ1-1; weak D call: TRBD1 (5 bases). The germline V gene has CDR1 SQVTM and CDR2 ANQGSEA. The V end lost 4 bases, the J end lost 4 bases, and 13 bases lay between the germline ends. This CDR3 contains 13 residues. The CDR3 loop reads CSVVRGRTTEAFF. The CDR3 DNA sequence: TGCAGCGTTGTAAGGGGCAGAACCACTGAAGCTTTCTTT.

The chain couples TRBV11-2 to TRBJ2-7, with TRBD1 matching 10 bases. The CDR3 is made up of 18 amino acids. V dropped 1 base and J dropped 7; count of bases not matched to a gene: 16. The germline CDR1 and CDR2 sequences are SGHAT and FQNNGV. CDR3 nucleotides: TGTGCCAGCAGCTTAGCGGCACCCCTGACAGGGGGCGCGGGGGAGCAGTACTTC. It yields the protein CASSLAAPLTGGAGEQYF.

CDR3 sequence reads: CAWASGTGDGYTF. The CDR3 region has the DNA TGTGCCTGGGCCTCTGGGACAGGGGATGGCTACACCTTC. The chain employs TRBV30 and TRBJ1-2, with TRBD1 identical over 10 bases. CDR1 GTSNPN and CDR2 SVGIG come from the germline V gene (reference sequence). V gave up 5 bases and J gave up 6 bases; unmatched junction bases: 6. CDR3 size: 13 residues.

The V and J genes are TRBV2 and TRBJ1-5; TRBD1 matches 11 bases. The junction had 8 bases not matched to a gene; V was cut back by 8 bases and J by 5 bases. The CDR3 contains 15 residues. Germline assignment: CDR1 SNHLY and CDR2 FYNNEI. CDR3 amino acids: CASAGTGGLDQPQHF. Written as DNA, the CDR3 is TGTGCCAGCGCCGGGACAGGGGGTTTGGATCAGCCCCAGCATTTT. The full variable domain, completed using reference TRBV2 and TRBJ1-5, is EPEVTQTPSHQVTQMGQEVILRCVPISNHLYFYWYRQILGQKVEFLVSFYNNEISEKSEIFDDQFSVERPDGSNFTLKIRSTKLEDSAMYFCASAGTGGLDQPQHFGDGTRLSIL.

The chain has TRBV2 and TRBJ2-1; D possibly corresponds to TRBD2 (5 bases). CDR3 length equals 19 residues. V lost 2 bases and J lost 6, with 26 bases in between. From germline, CDR1 is SNHLY and CDR2 FYNNEI. The CDR3 DNA is TGTGCCAGCAGTGAATTCGGGGTCGATGAGCCCTCGTGGACCAATGAGCAGTTCTTC. Its translation: CASSEFGVDEPSWTNEQFF. Full variable domain (outside the CDR3, taken from reference TRBV2 and TRBJ2-1): EPEVTQTPSHQVTQMGQEVILRCVPISNHLYFYWYRQILGQKVEFLVSFYNNEISEKSEIFDDQFSVERPDGSNFTLKIRSTKLEDSAMYFCASSEFGVDEPSWTNEQFFGPGTRLTVL.

The CDR3 here is CASSSPGAGDSEQYF. In DNA, the CDR3 is TGTGCCAGCAGTTCGCCGGGAGCGGGAGACAGTGAGCAGTACTTC. This chain uses TRBV6-1 with TRBJ2-7; 8 bases align to TRBD2. V was pared by 5 bases and J by 7 bases, with 13 bases of the junction left unmatched. The germline V gene encodes CDR1 MNHNS and CDR2 SASEGT. The CDR3 length is 15 residues.

J is TRBJ2-2 and V is TRBV6-1, with no clear D. CDR1 is MNHNS and CDR2 is SASEGT in the germline V gene. V lost 2 bases and J lost 5, with 3 bases in between. This CDR3 contains 12 residues. CDR3 protein: CASSESTGELFF. CDR3 coding DNA: TGTGCCAGCAGTGAATCAACCGGGGAGCTGTTTTTT.

This clone appeared a single time. The J gene is TRBJ1-3, the V gene TRBV18; 8 nucleotides line up with TRBD1. With V trimmed by 0 bases and J by 4 bases, 8 bases remained unmatched. Germline V lookup: CDR1 KGHSH, CDR2 LQKENI. The CDR3 has 17 amino acids. CDR3 DNA: TGTGCCAGCTCACCACCGCCGGACAGGGAATCCGGAAACACCATATATTTT. Its translation is CASSPPPDRESGNTIYF.